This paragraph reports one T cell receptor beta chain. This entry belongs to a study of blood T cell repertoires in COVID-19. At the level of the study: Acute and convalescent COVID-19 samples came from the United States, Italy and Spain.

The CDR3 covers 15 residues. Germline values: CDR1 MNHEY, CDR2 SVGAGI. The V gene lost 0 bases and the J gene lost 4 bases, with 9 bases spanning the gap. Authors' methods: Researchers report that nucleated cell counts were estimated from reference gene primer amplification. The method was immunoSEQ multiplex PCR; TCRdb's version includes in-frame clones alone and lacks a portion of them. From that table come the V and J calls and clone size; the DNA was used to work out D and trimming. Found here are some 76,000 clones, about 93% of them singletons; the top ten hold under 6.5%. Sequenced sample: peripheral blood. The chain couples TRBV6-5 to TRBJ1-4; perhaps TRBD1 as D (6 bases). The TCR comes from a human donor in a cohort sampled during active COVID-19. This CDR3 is CASSYSGRGNEKLFF. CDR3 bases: TGTGCCAGCAGTTACTCGGGCAGGGGTAATGAAAAACTGTTTTTT.